Listed here are 16 T cell receptor beta chains from one sample, sequenced in a study of blood T cell repertoires in COVID-19. The protocol was immunoSEQ multiplex PCR, while the TCRdb copy is restricted to in-frame clones and leaves out a portion. The data contain roughly 200,000 clones, roughly 81% of them seen just once; the ten biggest clones take up 12%. Sequences were obtained from peripheral blood. The receptors were gathered from a woman of 80 years or more with COVID-19, enrolled during active disease.

The V and J genes are TRBV5-1 and TRBJ2-7; the D gene is possibly TRBD1 (6 bases). Trimming left V 2 bases short and J 6 bases short, with 12 bases between. CDR3 size: 13 residues. Germline loops: CDR1 SGHRS, CDR2 YFSETQ. The CDR3 DNA sequence: TGCGCCAGCAGCTTAGGGACACTGGTCGAGCAGTACTTC. The encoded protein is CASSLGTLVEQYF.

The rearrangement links TRBV4-2 to TRBJ2-1, with D possibly TRBD1 on 6 matching bases. Germline loops: CDR1 LGHNA, CDR2 YNFKEQ. The germline V and J ends were trimmed by 0 bases and 7 bases, with 19 bases remaining between them. The CDR3 totals 17 residues. The CDR3 loop is CASSQELVQGVKNEQFF. The DNA of the CDR3 is TGTGCCAGCAGCCAAGAACTCGTACAGGGAGTAAAGAATGAGCAGTTCTTC.

The genes are TRBV7-9 and TRBJ1-3, with D unresolved. Trimming left V 8 bases short and J 0 bases short, with 11 bases between. The CDR3 length is 14 residues. Per the germline V gene, CDR1 is SEHNR and CDR2 is FQNEAQ (reference sequence). CDR3 coding DNA: TGTGCCAGCGGCGTCGGGAGCTCTGGAAACACCATATATTTT. This sequence encodes CASGVGSSGNTIYF.

This sequence joins TRBV5-5 and TRBJ2-3, with 8 bases matching TRBD2. Germline CDR1 is SGHKS and CDR2 is YYEKEE (reference sequence). V shed 4 bases, J shed 4 bases, and the junction held 11 bases outside the gene matches. This CDR3 has 16 amino acids. CDR3 sequence reads: CASSPRFSGKADTQYF. Written as DNA, the CDR3 is TGTGCCAGCAGCCCCCGGTTTAGCGGGAAGGCAGATACGCAGTATTTT.

The chain combines TRBV28 with TRBJ2-7; 9 bases map to TRBD2. The junction had 4 bases not matched to a gene; V was cut back by 6 bases and J by 4 bases. The CDR3 extends over 13 amino acids. Per the germline V gene, CDR1 is MDHEN and CDR2 is SYDVKM. In nucleotides, the CDR3 is TGTGCCAGCAGCCTAACTAGCGGGTACGAGCAGTACTTC. It yields the protein CASSLTSGYEQYF. Using reference TRBV28 and TRBJ2-7 for the parts outside the CDR3, the full variable domain is DVKVTQSSRYLVKRTGEKVFLECVQDMDHENMFWYRQDPGLGLRLIYFSYDVKMKEKGDIPEGYSVSREKKERFSLILESASTNQTSMYLCASSLTSGYEQYFGPGTRLTVT.

This chain connects TRBV4-1 to TRBJ1-1; 8 nucleotides agree with TRBD1. Germline CDR1 and CDR2: MGHRA and YSYEKL. This CDR3 contains 15 residues. J was trimmed by 5 bases and V by 1 base; bases with no gene match: 6. CDR3 protein: CASSQGTGGKTEAFF. For the CDR3, the DNA is TGCGCCAGCAGCCAAGGAACAGGGGGAAAGACTGAAGCTTTCTTT.

J is TRBJ1-1 and V is TRBV18, with TRBD1 as a possible D gene (5 bases). V lost 2 bases and J 3 bases, leaving 13 bases between the germline ends. There are 15 residues in the CDR3. Looked up from germline, CDR1 is KGHSH and CDR2 is LQKENI. The chain's CDR3 is CASSPIAGGYTEAFF. DNA of the CDR3: TGTGCCAGCTCACCAATCGCGGGGGGATACACTGAAGCTTTCTTT.

This chain uses TRBV5-4 with TRBJ2-7; D ambiguous. V dropped 2 bases and J dropped 2 bases, with 11 bases sitting between them. The CDR3 totals 14 residues. CDR1 SGHNT and CDR2 YYREEE come from the germline V gene (reference sequence). CDR3 region: CASSLDSRTYEQYF. CDR3 DNA sequence: TGTGCCAGCAGCTTAGACTCACGCACCTACGAGCAGTACTTC.

The chain recombines TRBV12-5 with TRBJ2-4; D is possibly TRBD2 (7 bases). Trimming cost V 0 bases and J 0 bases, with 24 bases left between them. The CDR3 runs to 21 residues. CDR1 is LGHNT, CDR2 FRNRAP, per germline. This chain's CDR3 is CASGLVQSDPRGARAKNIQYF. Here the CDR3 DNA reads TGTGCTAGTGGTTTGGTACAATCGGACCCCCGGGGGGCGCGAGCCAAAAACATTCAGTACTTC. Filled out from reference TRBV12-5 and TRBJ2-4, the complete variable domain reads DARVTQTPRHKVTEMGQEVTMRCQPILGHNTVFWYRQTMMQGLELLAYFRNRAPLDDSGMPKDRFSAEMPDATLATLKIQPSEPRDSAVYFCASGLVQSDPRGARAKNIQYFGAGTRLSVL.

This clone was seen only a few times. This chain joins TRBV19 and TRBJ2-5; TRBD2 is a possible D gene (5 bases). The CDR3 loop spans 14 amino acids. Germline V gives CDR1 LNHDA, CDR2 SQIVND (reference sequence). V lost 3 bases to trimming and J lost 4 bases, with 12 bases between them. CDR3 DNA sequence: TGTGCCAGTAGTATCCATGGACTTAGAGAGACCCAGTACTTC. Encoded protein: CASSIHGLRETQYF.

As for this clone: Other DNA sequences from this sample encode an identical CDR3 as well. V and J are TRBV7-2 and TRBJ1-3; TRBD1 is a possible D gene (5 bases). CDR1 and CDR2 (germline): SGHTA, FQGNSA. V lost 1 base to trimming and J lost 0 bases, with 10 bases between them. The CDR3 has 16 amino acids. The CDR3: CASSLVGGSSGNTIYF. The CDR3 nucleotides are TGTGCCAGCAGCTTAGTGGGGGGGAGCTCTGGAAACACCATATATTTT.

The chain joins TRBV10-3 to TRBJ2-5, with 10 bases lining up with TRBD2. The length of the CDR3 is 18 residues. The ends lost 0 bases at V and 0 bases at J; junction bases unmatched: 7. CDR1 and CDR2 from the germline V gene are ENHRY and SYGVKD. CDR3 DNA sequence: TGTGCCATCAGTGAGTCTCCTAGCGGGGGAGCTCACCAAGAGACCCAGTACTTC. Amino acid sequence: CAISESPSGGAHQETQYF.

The rearrangement links TRBV3-1 (or the pseudogene TRBV3-2) to TRBJ1-2; D unclear. Between the trimmed V and J ends, which lost 5 bases and 4 bases, there was a span of 14 bases. CDR1 LGHDT and CDR2 YNNKEL come from the germline V gene (reference sequence). The CDR3 extends over 14 amino acids. CDR3 residues: CASSGIVEGYGYTF. The CDR3 DNA follows: TGTGCCAGCAGCGGAATCGTCGAGGGCTATGGCTACACCTTC.

The V gene is TRBV29-1, the J gene TRBJ1-1; the D gene is possibly TRBD1 (6 bases). The CDR3 totals 12 residues. CDR1 is SQVTM and CDR2 is ANQGSEA in the germline V gene. V lost 3 bases, J lost 7 bases, and 12 bases lay in between. The CDR3 nucleotides are TGCAGCGTTGAGTGGGGGCGTGGTGAAGCTTTCTTT. As protein: CSVEWGRGEAFF. The entire variable domain, with the rest obtained from reference TRBV29-1 and TRBJ1-1, is as follows: SAVISQKPSRDICQRGTSLTIQCQVDSQVTMMFWYRQQPGQSLTLIATANQGSEATYESGFVIDKFPISRPNLTFSTLTVSNMSPEDSSIYLCSVEWGRGEAFFGQGTRLTVV.

The rearrangement joins TRBV5-4 to TRBJ2-7; no firm D call. CDR1 and CDR2 (germline): SGHNT, YYREEE (reference sequence). CDR3 length: 14 residues. The V end lost 0 bases, the J end lost 0 bases, and 7 bases lay between the germline ends. CDR3 sequence reads: CASSLDSISYEQYF. The CDR3, as DNA: TGTGCCAGCAGCTTGGACTCCATCTCCTACGAGCAGTACTTC.

V is TRBV19 and J is TRBJ2-2; weak D call: TRBD1 (6 bases). Looked up from germline, CDR1 is LNHDA and CDR2 is SQIVND (reference sequence). The CDR3 consists of 16 residues. Trimming shortened V by 3 bases and J by 4 bases, and 15 bases separated the two germline ends. The CDR3 here is CASSIGRGSSTGELFF. In DNA, the CDR3 is TGTGCCAGTAGTATCGGAAGGGGGTCCTCCACCGGGGAGCTGTTTTTT.